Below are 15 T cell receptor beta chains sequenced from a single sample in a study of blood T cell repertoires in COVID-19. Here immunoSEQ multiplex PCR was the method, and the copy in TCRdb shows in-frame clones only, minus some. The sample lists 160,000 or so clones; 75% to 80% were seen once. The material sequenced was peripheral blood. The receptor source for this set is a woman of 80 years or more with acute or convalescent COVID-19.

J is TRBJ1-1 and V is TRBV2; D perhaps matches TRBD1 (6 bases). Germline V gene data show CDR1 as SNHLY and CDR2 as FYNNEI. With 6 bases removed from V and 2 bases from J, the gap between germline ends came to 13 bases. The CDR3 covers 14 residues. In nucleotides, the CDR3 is TGTGCCAGCAGGTTGGACAGCTCCAACACTGAAGCTTTCTTT. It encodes CASRLDSSNTEAFF.

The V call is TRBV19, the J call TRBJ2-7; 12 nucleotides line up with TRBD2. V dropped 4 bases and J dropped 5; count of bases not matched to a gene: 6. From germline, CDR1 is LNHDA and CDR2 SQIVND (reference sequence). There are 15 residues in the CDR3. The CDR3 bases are TGTGCCAGTAGTACAAGGACTAGCGGGAACAACGAGCAGTACTTC. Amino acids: CASSTRTSGNNEQYF.

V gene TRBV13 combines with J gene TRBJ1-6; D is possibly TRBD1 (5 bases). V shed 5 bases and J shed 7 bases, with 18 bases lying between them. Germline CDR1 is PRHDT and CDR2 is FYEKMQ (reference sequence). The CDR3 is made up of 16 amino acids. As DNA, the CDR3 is TGTGCCAGCAGCCCAAGACGACAGCGCCCCAATTCACCCCTCCACTTT. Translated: CASSPRRQRPNSPLHF.

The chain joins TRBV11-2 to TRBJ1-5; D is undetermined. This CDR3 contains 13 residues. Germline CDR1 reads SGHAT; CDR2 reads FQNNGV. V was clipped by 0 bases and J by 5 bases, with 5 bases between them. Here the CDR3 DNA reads TGTGCCAGCAGCTTAGATCCCGATCAGCCCCAGCATTTT. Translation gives CASSLDPDQPQHF.

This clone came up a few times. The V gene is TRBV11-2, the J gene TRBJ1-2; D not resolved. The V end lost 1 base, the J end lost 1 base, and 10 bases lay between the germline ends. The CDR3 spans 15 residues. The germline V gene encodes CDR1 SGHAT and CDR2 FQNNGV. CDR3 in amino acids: CASSLGTVYNYGYTF. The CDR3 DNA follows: TGTGCCAGCAGCTTAGGAACTGTGTATAACTATGGCTACACCTTC.

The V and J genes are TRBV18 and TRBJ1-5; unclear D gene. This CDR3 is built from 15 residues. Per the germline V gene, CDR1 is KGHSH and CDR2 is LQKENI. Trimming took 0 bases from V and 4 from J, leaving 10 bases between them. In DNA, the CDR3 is TGTGCCAGCTCACCACCGGGAGGAGATAATCAGCCCCAGCATTTT. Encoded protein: CASSPPGGDNQPQHF. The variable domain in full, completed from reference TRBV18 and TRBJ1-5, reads NAGVMQNPRHLVRRRGQEARLRCSPMKGHSHVYWYRQLPEEGLKFMVYLQKENIIDESGMPKERFSAEFPKEGPSILRIQQVVRGDSAAYFCASSPPGGDNQPQHFGDGTRLSIL.

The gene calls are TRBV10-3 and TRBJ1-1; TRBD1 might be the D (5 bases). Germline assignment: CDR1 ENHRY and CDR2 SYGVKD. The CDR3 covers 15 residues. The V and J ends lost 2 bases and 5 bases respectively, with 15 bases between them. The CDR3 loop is CAISEGRARGTEAFF. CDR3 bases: TGTGCCATCAGTGAGGGTAGGGCAAGGGGAACTGAAGCTTTCTTT.

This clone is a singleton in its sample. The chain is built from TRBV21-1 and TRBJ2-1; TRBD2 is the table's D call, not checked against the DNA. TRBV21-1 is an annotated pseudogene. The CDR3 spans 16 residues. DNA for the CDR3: TGTGCCAGCAGCGTCCGGGCTAGCGGGGGGGCGATTGAGCAGTTCTTC. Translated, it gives CASSVRASGGAIEQFF.

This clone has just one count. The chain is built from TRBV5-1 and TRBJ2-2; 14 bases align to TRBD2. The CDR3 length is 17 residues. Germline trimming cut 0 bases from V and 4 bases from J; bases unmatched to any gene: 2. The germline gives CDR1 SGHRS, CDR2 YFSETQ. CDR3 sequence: CASSLGLAGGLTGELFF. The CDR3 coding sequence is TGCGCCAGCAGCTTGGGACTAGCGGGAGGGCTCACCGGGGAGCTGTTTTTT.

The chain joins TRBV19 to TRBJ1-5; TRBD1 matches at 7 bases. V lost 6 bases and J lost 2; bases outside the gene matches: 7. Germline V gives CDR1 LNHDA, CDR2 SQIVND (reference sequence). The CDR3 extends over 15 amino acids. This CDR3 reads CASRETGSGNQPQHF. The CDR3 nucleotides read TGTGCCAGTAGGGAGACAGGGTCAGGCAATCAGCCCCAGCATTTT. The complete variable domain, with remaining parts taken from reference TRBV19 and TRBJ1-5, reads DGGITQSPKYLFRKEGQNVTLSCEQNLNHDAMYWYRQDPGQGLRLIYYSQIVNDFQKGDIAEGYSVSREKKESFPLTVTSAQKNPTAFYLCASRETGSGNQPQHFGDGTRLSIL.

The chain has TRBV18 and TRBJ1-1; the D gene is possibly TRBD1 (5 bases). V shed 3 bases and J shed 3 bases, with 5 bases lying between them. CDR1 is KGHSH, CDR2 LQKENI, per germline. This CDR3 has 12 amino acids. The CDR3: CASSPRDTEAFF. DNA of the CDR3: TGTGCCAGCTCACCCAGGGACACTGAAGCTTTCTTT. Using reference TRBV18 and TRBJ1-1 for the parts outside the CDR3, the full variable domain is NAGVMQNPRHLVRRRGQEARLRCSPMKGHSHVYWYRQLPEEGLKFMVYLQKENIIDESGMPKERFSAEFPKEGPSILRIQQVVRGDSAAYFCASSPRDTEAFFGQGTRLTVV.

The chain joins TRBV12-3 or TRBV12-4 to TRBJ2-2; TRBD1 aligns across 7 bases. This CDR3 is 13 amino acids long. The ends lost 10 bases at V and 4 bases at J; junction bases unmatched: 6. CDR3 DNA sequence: TGTGCCACCCACAGGGGCGTCACCGGGGAGCTGTTTTTT. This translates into CATHRGVTGELFF.

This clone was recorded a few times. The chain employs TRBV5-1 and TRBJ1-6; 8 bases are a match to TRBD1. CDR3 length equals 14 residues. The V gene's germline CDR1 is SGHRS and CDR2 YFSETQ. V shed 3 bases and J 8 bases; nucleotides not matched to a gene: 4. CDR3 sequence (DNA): TGCGCCAGCAGCTCACAGGGGGAGGATTCACCCCTCCACTTT. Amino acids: CASSSQGEDSPLHF.

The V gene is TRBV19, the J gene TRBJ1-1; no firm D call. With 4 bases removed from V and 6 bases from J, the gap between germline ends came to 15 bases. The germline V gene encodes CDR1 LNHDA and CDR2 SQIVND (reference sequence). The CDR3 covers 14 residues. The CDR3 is CASSRLGLAAEAFF. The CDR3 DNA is TGTGCCAGTAGTAGATTGGGGTTAGCGGCTGAAGCTTTCTTT.

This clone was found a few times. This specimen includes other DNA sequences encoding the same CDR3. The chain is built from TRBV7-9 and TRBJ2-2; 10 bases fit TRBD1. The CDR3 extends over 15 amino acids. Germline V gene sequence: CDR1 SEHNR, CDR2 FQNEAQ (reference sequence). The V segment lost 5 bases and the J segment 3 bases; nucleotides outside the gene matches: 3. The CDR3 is CASSPGTGDTGELFF. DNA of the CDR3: TGTGCCAGCAGCCCGGGGACAGGGGACACCGGGGAGCTGTTTTTT. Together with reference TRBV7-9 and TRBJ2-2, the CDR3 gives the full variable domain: DTGVSQNPRHKITKRGQNVTFRCDPISEHNRLYWYRQTLGQGPEFLTYFQNEAQLEKSRLLSDRFSAERPKGSFSTLEIQRTEQGDSAMYLCASSPGTGDTGELFFGEGSRLTVL.